This TCR beta chain was observed in a study of beta chain features in type 1 diabetes. Study in general: Sorted cells numbering over 95,000,000 were examined across all samples.

Turning to this clone: Antigen unknown.

Study observations and caveats: Still unanswered here is whether HLA type influences TCRB rearrangement. Junctions at VDJ sites from type 1 diabetes patients had fewer insertions and more deletions. Moderately but significantly shorter TCRB CDR3s were found in Type 1 diabetes patients in all four CD4+ subsets.

Expressed TCRB transcripts were sequenced because the entire RNA isolate underwent reverse transcription. The assay was immunoSEQ multiplex PCR, and TCRdb's table has in-frame clones only and misses some. The sample lists roughly 290,000 clones, over 14% seen once, with 0.015% in the top ten. One heparinised blood draw, averaging roughly 110 mL, came from each donor. Specimen: naive CD4+ T cells from blood. This TCR was sampled from a man aged 18 to 29 with type 1 diabetes.

This CDR3 is CASSLEQGSYEQYF. Here the CDR3 DNA reads TGTGCCAGCAGCTTAGAACAGGGGAGCTACGAGCAGTACTTC. The chain is built from TRBV7-9 and TRBJ2-7; 7 bases match TRBD1. CDR1 is SEHNR and CDR2 is FQNEAQ in the germline V gene (reference sequence). With 1 base clipped from V and 3 bases from J, the junction kept 3 bases outside the gene matches. The CDR3 is 14 residues long.